This TCR beta chain was obtained from a study of T cell repertoires in cytomegalovirus infection. Study-level information: HLA-B-restricted CMV epitopes that are well studied, plus recently identified HLA-C-restricted ones, were used by the study. TCR beta signatures that were public indicated CMV infection and matching HLA type. Study results and limitations: Ex vivo responses were dominated by HLA-C-restricted CMV-specific TCR beta clonotypes.

This CDR3 region has 15 residues. The germline gives CDR1 MDHEN, CDR2 SYDVKM. Trimming left V 2 bases short and J 6 bases short, with 14 bases between. TCRdb re-analysed the reads in MiXCR, keeping a single row per CDR3 protein. The table has approximately 260,000 distinct CDR3 sequences, approximately 22% seen once. Details on this clonotype: Its antigen remains unidentified.

The sequences come from cultured PBMCs, collected from culture after CMV antigen stimulation. J is TRBJ1-5 and V is TRBV28; D not resolved. The receptor comes from a human donor in good health (CMV status not recorded). Some clones in this sample may be carry-over from other donors' samples. CDR3 in amino acids: CASSLMTGMSQPQHF. The CDR3 DNA sequence: TGTGCCAGCAGTTTAATGACTGGTATGTCTCAGCCCCAGCATTTT. Complete variable domain (other parts from reference TRBV28 and TRBJ1-5): DVKVTQSSRYLVKRTGEKVFLECVQDMDHENMFWYRQDPGLGLRLIYFSYDVKMKEKGDIPEGYSVSREKKERFSLILESASTNQTSMYLCASSLMTGMSQPQHFGDGTRLSIL.